This T cell receptor beta chain was captured by sequencing in a study of blood T cell repertoires in COVID-19. Study-wide background: Samples of COVID-19 (acute and convalescent) were obtained from the United States, Italy and Spain. Sources were T cells, B-cell-depleted T cells, or PBMCs; the material itself was cDNA or gDNA.

V lost 3 bases to trimming and J lost 1 base, with 15 bases between them. Germline-derived CDR1 and CDR2 are SGHRS and YFSETQ. The CDR3 spans 16 residues. Methods used by the authors: The authors estimated nucleated cell counts from reference gene primer amplification. The table came from immunoSEQ multiplex PCR; TCRdb's copy has only in-frame clones and leaves some out. The D gene and trimming were derived from the DNA, and the V and J assignments and clone size from that table. The sample records more than 10,000 clones, more than 70% being singletons. The material sequenced was peripheral blood. The sequence derives from a human donor in a cohort sampled during active COVID-19. The chain has TRBV5-1 and TRBJ2-3, with D possibly being TRBD1 (6 bases). CDR3 residues: CASSWPDSRRTDTQYF. In DNA, the CDR3 is TGCGCCAGCAGCTGGCCGGACAGTAGACGCACAGATACGCAGTATTTT.